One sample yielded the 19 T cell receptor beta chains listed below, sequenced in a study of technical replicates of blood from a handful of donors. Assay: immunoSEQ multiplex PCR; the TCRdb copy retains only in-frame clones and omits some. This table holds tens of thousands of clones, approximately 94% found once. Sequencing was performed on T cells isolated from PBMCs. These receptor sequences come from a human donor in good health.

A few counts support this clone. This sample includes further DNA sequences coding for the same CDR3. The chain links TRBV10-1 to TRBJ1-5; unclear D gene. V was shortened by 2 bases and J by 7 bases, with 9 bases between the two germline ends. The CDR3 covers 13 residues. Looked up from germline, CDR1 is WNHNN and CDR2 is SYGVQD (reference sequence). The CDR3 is CASSEAGGQPQHF. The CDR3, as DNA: TGCGCCAGCAGTGAGGCGGGTGGACAGCCCCAGCATTTT.

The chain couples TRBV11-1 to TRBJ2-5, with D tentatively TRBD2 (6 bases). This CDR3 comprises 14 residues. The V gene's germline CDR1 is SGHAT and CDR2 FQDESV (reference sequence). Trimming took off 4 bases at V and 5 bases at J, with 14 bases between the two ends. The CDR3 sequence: CASSSPGVGETQYF. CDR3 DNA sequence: TGTGCCAGCAGCTCACCGGGGGTCGGGGAGACCCAGTACTTC.

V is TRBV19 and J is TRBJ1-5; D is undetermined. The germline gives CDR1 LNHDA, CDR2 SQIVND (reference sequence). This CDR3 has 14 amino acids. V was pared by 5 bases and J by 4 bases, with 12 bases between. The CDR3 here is CASSRGPANQPQHF. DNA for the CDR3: TGTGCCAGTAGTCGCGGGCCAGCTAATCAGCCCCAGCATTTT.

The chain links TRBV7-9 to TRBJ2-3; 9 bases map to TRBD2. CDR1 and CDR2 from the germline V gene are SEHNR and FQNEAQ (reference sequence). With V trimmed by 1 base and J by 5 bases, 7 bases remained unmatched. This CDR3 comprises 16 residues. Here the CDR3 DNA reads TGTGCCAGCAGCTTAGGATTAGCGGGAGATGTAGATACGCAGTATTTT. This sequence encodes CASSLGLAGDVDTQYF.

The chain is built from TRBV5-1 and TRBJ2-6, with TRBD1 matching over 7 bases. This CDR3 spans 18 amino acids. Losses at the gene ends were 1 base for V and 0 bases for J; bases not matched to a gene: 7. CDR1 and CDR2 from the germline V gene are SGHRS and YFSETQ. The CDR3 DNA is TGCGCCAGCAGCTTGTCCGGACAGGCCCTCTCTGGGGCCAACGTCCTGACTTTC. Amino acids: CASSLSGQALSGANVLTF. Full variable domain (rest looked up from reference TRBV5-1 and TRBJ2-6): KAGVTQTPRYLIKTRGQQVTLSCSPISGHRSVSWYQQTPGQGLQFLFEYFSETQRNKGNFPGRFSGRQFSNSRSEMNVSTLELGDSALYLCASSLSGQALSGANVLTFGAGSRLTVL.

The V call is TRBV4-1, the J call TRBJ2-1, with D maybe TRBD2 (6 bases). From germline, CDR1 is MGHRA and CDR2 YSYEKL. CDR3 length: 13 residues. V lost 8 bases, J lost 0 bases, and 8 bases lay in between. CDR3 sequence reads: CASRGSSYNEQFF. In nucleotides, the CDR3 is TGCGCCAGCCGGGGGAGCTCCTACAATGAGCAGTTCTTC.

The CDR3 loop is CASSPDRDSGNTIYF. CDR3 in DNA: TGTGCCAGCAGTCCAGACAGGGACTCTGGAAACACCATATATTTT. The chain carries TRBV6-5 and TRBJ1-3, with TRBD1 matching over 7 bases. The CDR3 runs 15 residues. Germline loops: CDR1 MNHEY, CDR2 SVGAGI. After removal of 5 bases from V and 0 bases from J, the junction contained 4 bases not matched to a gene.

CDR3 nucleotides: TGTGCCAGCCACCCCGCTGGTTCTACGAGCACTTACTTC. Translating it yields CASHPAGSTSTYF. J is TRBJ2-7 and V is TRBV28, with D unresolved. Germline CDR1 is MDHEN and CDR2 is SYDVKM. Trimming took 8 bases from V and 13 from J, leaving 24 bases between them. This CDR3 region has 13 residues.

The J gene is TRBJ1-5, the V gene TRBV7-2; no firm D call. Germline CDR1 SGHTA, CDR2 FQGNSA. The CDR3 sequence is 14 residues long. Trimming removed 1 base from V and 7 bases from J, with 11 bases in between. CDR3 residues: CTSSLGGPGQPQHF. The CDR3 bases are TGTACCAGCAGCTTAGGTGGGCCGGGGCAGCCCCAGCATTTT.

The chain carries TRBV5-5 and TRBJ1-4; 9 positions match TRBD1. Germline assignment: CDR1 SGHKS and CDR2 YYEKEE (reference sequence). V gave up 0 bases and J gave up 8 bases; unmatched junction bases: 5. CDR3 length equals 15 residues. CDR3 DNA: TGTGCCAGCAGCTTGGAGAGGACAGGGGAGGAAAAACTGTTTTTT. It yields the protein CASSLERTGEEKLFF.

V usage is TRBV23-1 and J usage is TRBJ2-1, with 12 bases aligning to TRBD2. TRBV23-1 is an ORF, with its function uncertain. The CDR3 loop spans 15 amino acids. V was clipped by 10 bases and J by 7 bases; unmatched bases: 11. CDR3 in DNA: TGCGCCACCCGACTAGCGGGAGCCCTAGTGAATGAGCAGTTCTTC. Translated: CATRLAGALVNEQFF.

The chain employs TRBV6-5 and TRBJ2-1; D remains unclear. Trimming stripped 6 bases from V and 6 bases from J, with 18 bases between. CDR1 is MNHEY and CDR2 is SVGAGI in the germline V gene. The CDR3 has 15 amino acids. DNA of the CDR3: TGTGCCAGCAGCGGCGAGAGACCCCGGGTCAATGAGCAGTTCTTC. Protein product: CASSGERPRVNEQFF.

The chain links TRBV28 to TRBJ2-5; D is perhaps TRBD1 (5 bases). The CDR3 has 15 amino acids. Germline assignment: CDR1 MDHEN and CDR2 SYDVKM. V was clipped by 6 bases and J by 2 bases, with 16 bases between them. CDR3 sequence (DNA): TGTGCCAGCAGGGACATGGGCAAAGAACAAGAGACCCAGTACTTC. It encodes CASRDMGKEQETQYF.

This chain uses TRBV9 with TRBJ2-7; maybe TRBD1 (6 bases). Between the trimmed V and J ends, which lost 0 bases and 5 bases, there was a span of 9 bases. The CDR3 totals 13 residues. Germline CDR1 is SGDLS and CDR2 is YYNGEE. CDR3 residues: CASSVGHRDEQYF. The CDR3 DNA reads TGTGCCAGCAGCGTAGGCCACAGGGACGAGCAGTACTTC.

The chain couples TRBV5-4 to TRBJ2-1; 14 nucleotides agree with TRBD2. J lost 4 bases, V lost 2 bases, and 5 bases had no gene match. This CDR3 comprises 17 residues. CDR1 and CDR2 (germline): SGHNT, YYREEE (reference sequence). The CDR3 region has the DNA TGTGCCAGCAGCTTTATCTGGACTAGCGGGGGGTACAATGAGCAGTTCTTC. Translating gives CASSFIWTSGGYNEQFF.

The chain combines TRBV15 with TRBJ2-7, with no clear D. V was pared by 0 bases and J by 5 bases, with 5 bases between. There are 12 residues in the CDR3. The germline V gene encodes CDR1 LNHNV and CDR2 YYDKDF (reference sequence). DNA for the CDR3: TGTGCCACCAGCAGAGATGAGGACGAGCAGTACTTC. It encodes CATSRDEDEQYF.

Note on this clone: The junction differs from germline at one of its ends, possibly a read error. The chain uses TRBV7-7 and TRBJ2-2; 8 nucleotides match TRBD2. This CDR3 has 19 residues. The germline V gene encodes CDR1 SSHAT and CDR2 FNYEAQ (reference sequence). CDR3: CASSLGVRAGVSNTGELFF. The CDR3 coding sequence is TGTGCTAGCAGCTTAGGCGTTCGAGCGGGAGTGTCGAACACCGGGGAGCTGTTTTTT. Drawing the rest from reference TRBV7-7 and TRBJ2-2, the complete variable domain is GAGVSQSPRYKVTKRGQDVTLRCDPISSHATLYWYQQALGQGPEFLTYFNYEAQPDKSGLPSDRFSAERPEGSISTLTIQRTEQRDSAMYRCASSLGVRAGVSNTGELFFGEGSRLTVL.

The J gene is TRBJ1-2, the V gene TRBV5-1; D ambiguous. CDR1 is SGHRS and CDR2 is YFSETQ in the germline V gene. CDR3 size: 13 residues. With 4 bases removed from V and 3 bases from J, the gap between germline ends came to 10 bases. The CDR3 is CASSLREYYGYTF. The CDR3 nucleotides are TGCGCCAGCAGCCTCCGGGAGTACTATGGCTACACCTTC. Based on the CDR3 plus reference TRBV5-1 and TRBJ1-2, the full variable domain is KAGVTQTPRYLIKTRGQQVTLSCSPISGHRSVSWYQQTPGQGLQFLFEYFSETQRNKGNFPGRFSGRQFSNSRSEMNVSTLELGDSALYLCASSLREYYGYTFGSGTRLTVV.

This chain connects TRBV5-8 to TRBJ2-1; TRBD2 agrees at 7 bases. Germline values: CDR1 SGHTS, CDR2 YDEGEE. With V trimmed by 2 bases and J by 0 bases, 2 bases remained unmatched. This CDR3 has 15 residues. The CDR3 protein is CASSLAGRSYNEQFF. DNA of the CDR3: TGTGCCAGCAGCTTAGCGGGACGCTCCTACAATGAGCAGTTCTTC.